This T cell receptor (beta chain) derives from a study of Ad26.COV2.S vaccination and SARS-CoV-2 variants. Treatment noted: roughly 18 received Ad26.COV2.S at low or high dose, single or two shots; 5 received placebo; per-sample allocation not given. All samples were drawn on day 63, counting from the first vaccine or placebo injection. The CDR3 has 16 amino acids. Trimming shortened V by 0 bases and J by 2 bases, and 11 bases separated the two germline ends. The V gene's germline CDR1 is LGHDT and CDR2 YNNKEL (reference sequence). The assay was immunoSEQ multiplex PCR, and TCRdb's table has in-frame clones only and misses some. The sample includes about 420,000 clones, 88% of them seen just once.

The TCR originated in a person between 18 and 65 years old who received the Ad26.COV2.S COVID-19 vaccine or a placebo. This chain links TRBV3-1 (or the pseudogene TRBV3-2) with TRBJ2-1; D remains unclear. This specimen was peripheral blood, taken in a trial of Ad26.COV2.S vaccine versus placebo. The CDR3 DNA is TGTGCCAGCAGCCAAGATAGCCTGCGCCCCTACAATGAGCAGTTCTTC. The encoded protein is CASSQDSLRPYNEQFF.